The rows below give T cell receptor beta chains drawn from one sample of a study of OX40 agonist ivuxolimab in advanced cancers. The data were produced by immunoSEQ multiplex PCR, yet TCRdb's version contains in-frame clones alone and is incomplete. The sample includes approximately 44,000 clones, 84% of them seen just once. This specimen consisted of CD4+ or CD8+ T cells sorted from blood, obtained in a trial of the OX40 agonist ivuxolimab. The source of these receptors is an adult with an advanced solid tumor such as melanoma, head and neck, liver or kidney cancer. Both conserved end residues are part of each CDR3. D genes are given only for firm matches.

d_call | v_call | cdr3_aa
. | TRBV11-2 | CASSQWSGGGGTEAFF
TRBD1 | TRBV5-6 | CASSLSGTVAETQYF
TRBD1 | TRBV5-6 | CASSLGTGVGQPQHF
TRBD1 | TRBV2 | CASSEARRQGETQYF
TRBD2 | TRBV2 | CASSSELAAYNEQFF
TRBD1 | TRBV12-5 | CASGESRDSIMGRSTGELFF
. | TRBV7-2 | CASSLERVYEQYF
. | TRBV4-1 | CASSQDELRTTDTQYF
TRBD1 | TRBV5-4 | CASSQLQGNSPLHF
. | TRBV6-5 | CASSYTSGNTEAFF
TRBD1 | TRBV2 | CASSPRTGGTGELFF
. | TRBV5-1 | CASSLAGTSSGNTIYF
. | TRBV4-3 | CASSHRALLGSTDTQYF
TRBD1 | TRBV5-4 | CASSLEGAQGYTF